This T cell receptor (beta chain) originates from a study of human T cells and chemical hapten exposure. Germline values: CDR1 SQVTM, CDR2 ANQGSEA. The CDR3 consists of 13 residues. V lost 7 bases, J lost 7 bases, and 9 bases stayed unmatched. The time point was: patch test 2, 6 weeks after DPC sensitization. Treatment denoted: therapeutic diphenylcyclopropenone sensitization with weekly scalp DPC. This clonotype was observed a handful of times. TCRdb analysed the RACE reads with MiXCR anew, one entry per CDR3 protein. The data contain nearly 55,000 distinct CDR3 sequences, less than 10% of them singletons.

The source is a woman in her forties or fifties with alopecia areata. Some clones in this sample may be carry-over from other donors' samples. The specimen comprised whole blood, sampled in connection with sensitization to the hapten diphenylcyclopropenone (DPC). This chain connects TRBV29-1 to TRBJ2-1; 8 bases match TRBD2. The CDR3 DNA reads as TGCAGCGGGGGACTAGGTGTGGGGAATGAGCAGTTCTTC. It encodes CSGGLGVGNEQFF.